These T cell receptor beta chains were read from a single sample in a study of T cell responses to AZD1222 COVID-19 vaccine. TCRdb keeps only in-frame clones here, not all; method: immunoSEQ multiplex PCR. The sample has 100,000 or so clones; approximately 89% are singletons. The source was peripheral blood, collected on day 0 of MenACWY control vaccination. The source is an adult in good health. Both conserved end residues are part of each CDR3. Each record gives: CDR3 length, clone size, D gene, J gene, V gene, CDR3 DNA, CDR3 protein. D genes are given only for firm matches. Not all rows give a size; the values are once, few, many and, for expanded clones, a class.

>13|.|TRBD1|TRBJ2-2|TRBV14
TGTGCCAGCAGGACAGGGGGGACCGGGGAGCTGTTTTTT
CASRTGGTGELFF
>14|.|.|TRBJ1-2|TRBV25-1
TGTGCCAGCAGGAAAGAGGGCGGGAACTATGGCTACACCTTC
CASRKEGGNYGYTF
>15|once|.|TRBJ1-2|TRBV4-2
TGTGCCAGCAGCCATGCGGATGGACGAGGATATGGCTACACCTTC
CASSHADGRGYGYTF
>16|.|TRBD2|TRBJ2-3|TRBV5-1
TGCGCCAGCAGTCCCCCAATGGGGGGAGGGACAGATACGCAGTATTTT
CASSPPMGGGTDTQYF
>15|.|TRBD1|TRBJ1-3|TRBV2
TGTGCCAGCAGTGACGACAGGGCCCCTGGAAACACCATATATTTT
CASSDDRAPGNTIYF
>14|.|.|TRBJ1-2|TRBV28
TGTGCCAGCAGTTTTGGGGCCTCGCGCTATGGCTACACCTTC
CASSFGASRYGYTF
>18|.|TRBD2|TRBJ2-2|TRBV5-1
TGCGCCAGCAGCCTTACTAGCGGGGGGGCCGCGAACACCGGGGAGCTGTTTTTT
CASSLTSGGAANTGELFF
>13|.|.|TRBJ2-5|TRBV25-1
TGTGCCAGCAGTGAGTACGGCGGGGAGACCCAGTACTTC
CASSEYGGETQYF
>14|once|.|TRBJ2-2|TRBV6-2/TRBV6-3
TGTGCCAGCAGCCCCGGCAGGTACACCGGGGAGCTGTTTTTT
CASSPGRYTGELFF
>14|once|TRBD1|TRBJ2-7|TRBV5-6
TGTGCCAGCAGCTTGGGGACAGGGGCCTACGAGCAGTACTTC
CASSLGTGAYEQYF
>16|once|.|TRBJ1-1|TRBV18
TGTGCCAGCTCACCCACCTCGGGGCGGGGGAACACTGAAGCTTTCTTT
CASSPTSGRGNTEAFF
>13|.|.|TRBJ1-1|TRBV27
TGTGCCAGCAGTTTATCTGGGGTCACTGAAGCTTTCTTT
CASSLSGVTEAFF
>16|.|TRBD1|TRBJ1-2|TRBV7-9
TGTGCCAGCAGCTTAGAGGGAGGACAGGGGGTACTTGGCTACACCTTC
CASSLEGGQGVLGYTF
>15|.|TRBD1|TRBJ2-1|TRBV5-4
TGTGCCAGCAGCTCGGACAGGGAACCCTACAATGAGCAGTTCTTC
CASSSDREPYNEQFF
>16|.|.|TRBJ2-4|TRBV5-1
TGCGCCAGCAGCTTGGACGGCCCCCCGGTGGGAAACATTCAGTACTTC
CASSLDGPPVGNIQYF
>15|.|.|TRBJ2-1|TRBV28
TGTGCCAGTAGTCCAGGGGGGCGAGACCACAATGAGCAGTTCTTC
CASSPGGRDHNEQFF
>13|.|.|TRBJ2-2|TRBV10-1
TGCGCCAGCTACGACGATCGCTCCGGGGAGCTGTTTTTT
CASYDDRSGELFF
>13|.|.|TRBJ2-3|TRBV5-4
TGTGCCAGCAGCCTTCTAAGCGCAGATACGCAGTATTTT
CASSLLSADTQYF
>15|.|TRBD2|TRBJ2-7|TRBV28
TGTGCCAGCAGTTCCCCCGGACTAGCGGGGTACGAGCAGTACTTC
CASSSPGLAGYEQYF